This TCR beta chain was recorded in a study of radiotherapy plus CTLA-4 blockade in lung cancer. Across the whole study: Disease control was seen in around 31% of patients, objective responses in about 19%.

Note on this clone: What it recognizes is unknown.

The study's findings and limits: In blood, tumor-derived TCR clones expanded after radiotherapy plus ipilimumab.

Method: immunoSEQ multiplex PCR; TCRdb's copy keeps in-frame clones and lacks some. The data hold about 33,000 clones, with roughly four fifths observed a single time. This CDR3 spans 15 amino acids. Germline trimming cut 3 bases from V and 3 bases from J; bases unmatched to any gene: 6. CDR1 and CDR2 from the germline V gene are SGDLS and YYNGEE. The chain couples TRBV9 to TRBJ1-1, with 9 nucleotides matching TRBD1. This clonotype was sampled from a human donor with non-small cell lung cancer that progressed on radiotherapy plus ipilimumab. Sequenced here: peripheral blood, sampled from a patient treated with radiotherapy plus ipilimumab. The CDR3 coding sequence is TGTGCCAGCAGCGGCCAACAGGGGGCCTACACTGAAGCTTTCTTT. Protein sequence: CASSGQQGAYTEAFF. The full variable domain, in which reference TRBV9 and TRBJ1-1 provide the parts outside the CDR3, is DSGVTQTPKHLITATGQRVTLRCSPRSGDLSVYWYQQSLDQGLQFLIQYYNGEERAKGNILERFSAQQFPDLHSELNLSSLELGDSALYFCASSGQQGAYTEAFFGQGTRLTVV.